This T cell receptor beta chain comes out of a study of human T cells and chemical hapten exposure. The wider study: Per-sample TCR yield variability stemmed mainly from small pooled library volume differences. Study-level points and caveats: With DPC sensitization, TCRs exceeding 1 in 1000 frequency showed no change.

Researchers extracted total RNA from unfractionated whole blood. Unique molecular identifiers were attached to individual cDNA molecules during library preparation. In the original workflow: With a range of about 23,224 to 690,600, the median per sample was 95,638 TCRs. TCRdb used MiXCR to reprocess the reads, holding one entry per CDR3 protein. For this entry, the V and J calls and clone size follow TCRdb and not the study's own pipeline. This table holds about 120,000 distinct CDR3 sequences, around 8.5% found once. This clonotype has more than one count but fewer than ten. Its antigen is unidentified. V was pared by 4 bases and J by 4 bases, with 2 bases of the junction left unmatched. In germline, CDR1 is MNHNS, CDR2 SASEGT. There are 15 residues in the CDR3.

Sequencing was carried out using whole blood. The clonotype was recovered from a human donor in good health. Some clones in this sample may be carry-over from other donors' samples. V usage is TRBV6-1 and J usage is TRBJ2-2; 11 bases align to TRBD2. CDR3 coding DNA: TGTGCCAGCAGTGGACTAGCGGGGCGCACCGGGGAGCTGTTTTTT. This codes for CASSGLAGRTGELFF.